Sequencing of this TCR beta chain was carried out in a study of blood T cell repertoires in COVID-19. For the study at large: Both acute and convalescent COVID-19 samples were obtained from the United States, Italy and Spain. PBMCs, B-cell-depleted T cells, or T cells were the source of the cDNA or gDNA that made up the material.

Per the study methods: Estimated nucleated cell counts came from reference gene primer amplification. Profiling relied on immunoSEQ multiplex PCR, and the TCRdb table lists in-frame clones only, not all of them. V and J calls and clone size are given by that table; D and trimming were obtained from the DNA. The sample includes roughly 150,000 clones, 85% to 90% of them seen just once. The TCR originated in a woman between 35 and 50 years old with acute or convalescent COVID-19. Source material: peripheral blood.

DNA of the CDR3: TGCGCCAGCAGCCAAGTCAATGGGCTAATATACGAGCAGTACTTC. Amino acids: CASSQVNGLIYEQYF. The chain carries TRBV4-1 and TRBJ2-7; D gene unclear. CDR1 and CDR2 from the germline V gene are MGHRA and YSYEKL. Deletions cut 1 base from V and 4 bases from J, with 14 bases between. There are 15 residues in the CDR3.